This TCR beta chain was identified in a study of blood T cell repertoires in COVID-19. Study details: Acute and convalescent COVID-19 specimens originated in the United States, Italy and Spain. From T cells, B-cell-depleted T cells, or PBMCs came the material, which was cDNA or gDNA.

As originally analysed: Estimation of nucleated cell counts relied on the amplification of reference gene primers. Some clones are missing from TCRdb's copy, which holds only in-frame ones; the method was immunoSEQ multiplex PCR. That table is the source of V, J and clone size, and D and trimming were worked out from the DNA. The sample lists 270,000 or so clones; 82% were seen once. Germline CDR1 and CDR2: LNHDA and SQIVND (reference sequence). The V gene end was trimmed by 6 bases and the J gene end by 6 bases; junction bases not matched to a gene: 4. This CDR3 has 12 residues. The clonotype originates from a woman aged 18-30 years with acute or convalescent COVID-19. What was sequenced was peripheral blood. The chain links TRBV19 to TRBJ1-1; 7 bases are a match to TRBD1. DNA for the CDR3: TGTGCCAGTAGCAGACAGGGCGCTGAAGCTTTCTTT. This codes for CASSRQGAEAFF.